The next 27 T cell receptor beta chains were all read from a single sample in a study of blood T cell repertoires in COVID-19. Profiling relied on immunoSEQ multiplex PCR, and the TCRdb table lists in-frame clones only, not all of them. Of some 50,000 clones in the sample, about nine tenths were seen once. The sample was peripheral blood. The receptors shown here come from a man aged 40-49 years with acute or convalescent COVID-19.

This chain uses TRBV7-9 with TRBJ1-2; D remains unclear. The CDR3 covers 13 residues. Trimming cost V 1 base and J 8 bases, with 11 bases left between them. Germline loops: CDR1 SEHNR, CDR2 FQNEAQ (reference sequence). DNA for the CDR3: TGTGCCAGCAGCTTAGACCGAACGCGGGGCTACACCTTC. Translated, it gives CASSLDRTRGYTF.

The chain couples TRBV5-1 to TRBJ2-2; tentative D call: TRBD2 (5 bases). The CDR3 sequence is 14 residues long. The ends were cut back, 2 bases at V and 1 base at J, with 6 bases in the middle. CDR1 is SGHRS, CDR2 YFSETQ, per germline. Here the CDR3 DNA reads TGCGCCAGCAGCTTCGGAGGGAACACCGGGGAGCTGTTTTTT. Its translation: CASSFGGNTGELFF.

J is TRBJ2-7 and V is TRBV19; 8 bases fit TRBD1. The germline V gene has CDR1 LNHDA and CDR2 SQIVND (reference sequence). The CDR3 consists of 14 residues. Trimming took 7 bases from V and 1 from J; bases not matched to a gene: 6. CDR3 sequence (DNA): TGTGCCAGTACGTCAGGACAGGGATCCTACGAGCAGTACTTC. It encodes CASTSGQGSYEQYF.

The rearrangement links TRBV5-4 to TRBJ1-2; 7 positions agree with TRBD1. The CDR3 extends over 15 amino acids. The V segment lost 4 bases and the J segment 1 base; nucleotides outside the gene matches: 7. Germline CDR1 and CDR2: SGHNT and YYREEE (reference sequence). The CDR3 is CASSVGTARNYGYTF. CDR3 nucleotides: TGTGCCAGCAGCGTCGGGACAGCGCGTAACTATGGCTACACCTTC.

The chain carries TRBV3-1 (or the pseudogene TRBV3-2) and TRBJ1-5; 7 nucleotides align to TRBD1. The CDR3 spans 14 residues. Trimming cost V 7 bases and J 6 bases; bases outside gene matches: 9. Germline assignment: CDR1 LGHDT and CDR2 YNNKEL (reference sequence). CDR3 sequence (DNA): TGTGCCAGCAAACAGGGGCGTCGAACTCAGCCCCAGCATTTT. Translation: CASKQGRRTQPQHF.

V gene TRBV29-1 combines with J gene TRBJ2-3; D is ambiguous. CDR3 length: 10 amino acids. V lost 4 bases, J lost 7 bases, and 6 bases lay in between. Germline values: CDR1 SQVTM, CDR2 ANQGSEA. The CDR3 bases are TGCAGCGTTGGAGCTAATACGCAGTATTTT. Its protein is CSVGANTQYF.

This clone is a singleton in its sample. The V call is TRBV19, the J call TRBJ1-1; tentative D call: TRBD1 (6 bases). This CDR3 spans 14 amino acids. Between the trimmed V and J ends, which lost 0 bases and 4 bases, there was a span of 9 bases. The germline V gene encodes CDR1 LNHDA and CDR2 SQIVND (reference sequence). CDR3 coding DNA: TGTGCCAGTAGTATAGATGGGGGCTTCACTGAAGCTTTCTTT. Encoded protein: CASSIDGGFTEAFF.

This chain uses TRBV18 with TRBJ1-6; the D gene is possibly TRBD1 (6 bases). CDR3 size: 15 residues. Per the germline V gene, CDR1 is KGHSH and CDR2 is LQKENI. V shed 6 bases and J shed 9 bases, with 18 bases lying between them. The CDR3 sequence: CASSLYSGGGSPLHF. CDR3 in DNA: TGTGCCAGCTCCCTCTACAGTGGGGGCGGTTCACCCCTCCACTTT.

This chain uses TRBV5-1 with TRBJ2-1; a possible D gene is TRBD1 (6 bases). The CDR3 runs to 15 residues. The V end was cut by 0 bases, the J end by 4 bases, with 11 bases between. CDR1 and CDR2 from the germline V gene are SGHRS and YFSETQ. The CDR3 bases are TGCGCCAGCAGCTTGGCAGGGGACCCATACAATGAGCAGTTCTTC. Its protein is CASSLAGDPYNEQFF.

This clone has only a few counts. The chain uses TRBV12-3 or TRBV12-4 and TRBJ2-5; D not certain. The CDR3 length is 13 residues. V gave up 1 base and J gave up 3 bases, with 6 bases separating them. The CDR3 nucleotides are TGTGCCAGCAGTTTAGTGCTAAAAGAGACCCAGTACTTC. The encoded protein is CASSLVLKETQYF.

This rearrangement joins TRBV30 to TRBJ2-2, with a weak D call TRBD2 (5 bases). The CDR3 extends over 18 amino acids. Germline V gives CDR1 GTSNPN, CDR2 SVGIG (reference sequence). Trimming took 0 bases from V and 7 from J, leaving 24 bases between them. This CDR3 reads CAWSVPPRVNGIVGELFF. The CDR3 region has the DNA TGTGCCTGGAGTGTACCCCCCCGGGTGAACGGGATTGTCGGGGAGCTGTTTTTT.

V gene TRBV24-1 combines with J gene TRBJ1-5; TRBD1 matches at 7 bases. The CDR3 consists of 15 residues. Germline CDR1 reads KGHDR; CDR2 reads SFDVKD. V dropped 4 bases and J dropped 5; count of bases not matched to a gene: 7. The CDR3, as DNA: TGTGCCACCAGTGACTCACAGGGGTACGATCAGCCCCAGCATTTT. Residues: CATSDSQGYDQPQHF.

The chain recombines TRBV7-2 with TRBJ2-7, with 9 nucleotides matching TRBD2. J lost 3 bases, V lost 6 bases, and 3 bases had no gene match. The CDR3 runs 13 residues. Germline lookup yields CDR1 SGHTA and CDR2 FQGNSA. The DNA of the CDR3 is TGTGCCAGCAGGAAGACTAGCGGCTACGAGCAGTACTTC. Translation: CASRKTSGYEQYF.

This clone was seen a single time. An end of the junction does not agree with germline; a read error may underlie this. The genes are TRBV19 and TRBJ1-5, with 7 positions matching TRBD1. Germline-derived CDR1 and CDR2 are LNHDA and SQIVND (reference sequence). CDR3 length equals 13 residues. CDR3 sequence (DNA): TGTGCCAGCAGTACAGGGGCTCGTCAGCCCCAGCATTTT. The encoded protein is CASSTGARQPQHF.

V is TRBV24-1 and J is TRBJ2-1; TRBD2 matches at 15 bases. CDR1 KGHDR and CDR2 SFDVKD come from the germline V gene. V lost 2 bases to trimming and J lost 6 bases; unmatched junction nucleotides: 4. CDR3 size: 17 residues. The CDR3 DNA reads TGTGCCACCAGTGATTCAGGGACTAGCGGGAGGAGCAATGAGCAGTTCTTC. This sequence encodes CATSDSGTSGRSNEQFF.

The chain couples TRBV2 to TRBJ1-1; 10 bases agree with TRBD1. The CDR3 has 13 residues. V lost 5 bases, J lost 5 bases, and 2 bases stayed unmatched. CDR1 SNHLY and CDR2 FYNNEI come from the germline V gene. The CDR3 loop reads CASSPGQGTEAFF. CDR3 bases: TGTGCCAGCAGTCCGGGACAGGGGACTGAAGCTTTCTTT.

The V call is TRBV5-1, the J call TRBJ2-1; D is undetermined. V dropped 0 bases and J dropped 2 bases, with 6 bases sitting between them. This CDR3 comprises 14 residues. CDR1 and CDR2 (germline): SGHRS, YFSETQ. This CDR3 reads CASSLELTYNEQFF. The DNA for the CDR3 is TGCGCCAGCAGCTTGGAATTAACCTACAATGAGCAGTTCTTC.

This clone was seen a single time. The V and J genes are TRBV5-1 and TRBJ1-1; 8 nucleotides align to TRBD1. Germline values: CDR1 SGHRS, CDR2 YFSETQ. The CDR3 runs to 15 residues. V trimming: 4 bases; J trimming: 0 bases; junction bases outside the gene matches: 5. The CDR3 is CASSPGQGMNTEAFF. The CDR3 coding sequence is TGCGCCAGCAGCCCCGGACAGGGCATGAACACTGAAGCTTTCTTT.

As regards this clone: A read error may account for a junction end that differs from germline. The CDR3 nucleotides read TGCGCCAGCAACCAAGAACTGGTCTCCAACTATGGCTACACCTTC. Its translation is CASNQELVSNYGYTF. The genes are TRBV4-3 and TRBJ1-2; D is ambiguous. The germline V gene has CDR1 LGHNA and CDR2 YSLEER. This CDR3 is built from 15 residues.

V gene TRBV20-1 combines with J gene TRBJ2-5; 7 positions match TRBD1. This CDR3 has 11 residues. V was pared by 3 bases and J by 5 bases, with 0 bases of the junction left unmatched. Germline V gene data show CDR1 as DFQATT and CDR2 as SNEGSKA (reference sequence). DNA of the CDR3: TGCAGTGCTAGGGACAGGGAGACCCAGTACTTC. Encoded protein: CSARDRETQYF.

The chain uses TRBV5-6 and TRBJ2-1; perhaps TRBD2 as D (7 bases). The germline CDR1 and CDR2 sequences are SGHDT and YYEEEE. The CDR3 sequence is 15 residues long. Trimming took off 2 bases at V and 9 bases at J, with 18 bases between the two ends. The CDR3 DNA reads as TGTGCCAGCAGCTTCGGGGGGCACCCCTCCAGTGAGCAGTTCTTC. Residues: CASSFGGHPSSEQFF.

The chain employs TRBV21-1 and TRBJ2-5; the table's D gene call, TRBD1, was not cross checked with the DNA. TRBV21-1 is a pseudogene locus. The CDR3 is 17 residues long. The CDR3 is CASSHIIPGQGYETQYF. The CDR3 region has the DNA TGTGCCAGCAGCCACATTATCCCGGGACAGGGGTATGAGACCCAGTACTTC.

The V and J genes are TRBV7-2 and TRBJ2-3; 11 nucleotides agree with TRBD2. CDR1 and CDR2 (germline): SGHTA, FQGNSA. The trim removed 5 bases at V and 2 bases at J, leaving 9 bases unmatched. This CDR3 has 17 residues. The DNA for the CDR3 is TGTGCCAGCAGCCGCGTAGCGGGAGGGCCGGCCACAGATACGCAGTATTTT. It is translated as CASSRVAGGPATDTQYF.

The V gene is TRBV5-3, the J gene TRBJ2-3; 7 bases are shared with TRBD2. TRBV5-3 is noted as an ORF with a role that remains uncertain. The CDR3 runs 17 residues. Trimming removed 3 bases from V and 6 bases from J; junction bases left unmatched: 16. The CDR3 loop is CARSSFHMAGVVDTQYF. DNA of the CDR3: TGTGCCAGAAGCTCGTTTCACATGGCGGGAGTTGTGGATACGCAGTATTTT.

The genes are TRBV13 and TRBJ2-7, with 14 bases identical to TRBD2. Losses at the gene ends were 6 bases for V and 3 bases for J; bases not matched to a gene: 7. The germline gives CDR1 PRHDT, CDR2 FYEKMQ (reference sequence). The CDR3 extends over 16 amino acids. CDR3 loop: CASRPGLAGENYEQYF. The CDR3 DNA follows: TGTGCCAGCAGACCGGGACTAGCGGGAGAAAACTACGAGCAGTACTTC.

V usage is TRBV9 and J usage is TRBJ2-1; perhaps TRBD2 as D (7 bases). Germline CDR1 reads SGDLS; CDR2 reads YYNGEE. The CDR3 totals 15 residues. The V end lost 0 bases, the J end lost 8 bases, and 15 bases lay between the germline ends. CDR3 sequence (DNA): TGTGCCAGCAGCGTAGGGGGGGGCACTAGTGATGAGCAGTTCTTC. Protein product: CASSVGGGTSDEQFF. The full variable domain, its missing parts supplied by reference TRBV9 and TRBJ2-1, is DSGVTQTPKHLITATGQRVTLRCSPRSGDLSVYWYQQSLDQGLQFLIQYYNGEERAKGNILERFSAQQFPDLHSELNLSSLELGDSALYFCASSVGGGTSDEQFFGPGTRLTVL.

The V gene is TRBV19, the J gene TRBJ2-7; 11 bases align to TRBD2. This CDR3 has 15 amino acids. Trimming removed 4 bases from V and 2 bases from J; junction bases left unmatched: 4. The germline gives CDR1 LNHDA, CDR2 SQIVND (reference sequence). CDR3 amino acids: CASSKLAGGPYEQYF. In DNA, the CDR3 is TGTGCCAGTAGTAAGCTAGCGGGAGGCCCCTACGAGCAGTACTTC.